One and the same sample provided the 28 T cell receptor beta chains below, sequenced in a study of Graves' ophthalmopathy and Graves' hyperthyroidism. The authors amplified TCR beta CDR3 regions from RNA transcripts. Second-round multiplex PCR came after a first-round RT-PCR that employed HTBI primers. TCRdb itself ran the multiplex PCR reads through MiXCR, one entry per CDR3 protein. The sample has 500,000 to 700,000 distinct CDR3 sequences, around a fifth seen once. Sequences were obtained from peripheral blood. The receptors originated from a woman aged 18 to 35 with stable Graves' hyperthyroidism. Some clones in this sample may be carry-over from other donors' samples.

At least ten counts were recorded for this clonotype. The rearrangement links TRBV6-1 to TRBJ1-2, with 8 bases that match TRBD1. The junction had 7 bases not matched to a gene; V was cut back by 6 bases and J by 4 bases. CDR3 length: 14 residues. Germline lookup yields CDR1 MNHNS and CDR2 SASEGT. The CDR3, as DNA: TGTGCCAGCAGACCACGCGGACAGGGCTATGGCTACACCTTC. As protein: CASRPRGQGYGYTF.

This clonotype was counted between two and nine times. The V call is TRBV15, the J call TRBJ1-1; D is ambiguous. Trimming removed 1 base at V and 0 bases at J, with 6 bases between. There are 14 residues in the CDR3. Germline CDR1 reads LNHNV; CDR2 reads YYDKDF (reference sequence). The CDR3 DNA reads TGTGCCACCAGCAGAGCCGGAATGAACACTGAAGCTTTCTTT. Its protein is CATSRAGMNTEAFF.

This clonotype was recorded many times. The gene calls are TRBV6-5 and TRBJ1-5; D is unclear. The CDR3 length is 16 residues. Germline V CDR1 and CDR2: MNHEY, SVGAGI. V lost 0 bases to trimming and J lost 1 base, with 10 bases between them. CDR3 loop: CASSYSGRPSNQPQHF. CDR3 nucleotide sequence: TGTGCCAGCAGTTACTCTGGCAGGCCAAGCAATCAGCCCCAGCATTTT.

Regarding this clonotype: With a much larger clone just one base away, this may be a read error. This chain links TRBV7-2 with TRBJ1-6; 7 bases map to TRBD1. Germline V gives CDR1 SGHTA, CDR2 FQGNSA. This CDR3 contains 18 residues. V shed 7 bases, J shed 7 bases, and the junction held 19 bases outside the gene matches. Written as DNA, the CDR3 is TGTGCCAGCATCTTTCCCTTTCCTAGGGACAGACCCAATTCACCCCTCCACTTT. It translates to CASIFPFPRDRPNSPLHF.

This clonotype has ten or more counts. V and J are TRBV27 and TRBJ2-7; D not certain. Germline V lookup: CDR1 MNHEY, CDR2 SMNVEV (reference sequence). V was clipped by 3 bases and J by 4 bases, with 10 bases between them. There are 13 residues in the CDR3. CDR3 bases: TGTGCCAGCAGTTTCGGCAGCAAGTACGAGCAGTACTTC. It specifies CASSFGSKYEQYF.

This clonotype was observed once. V is TRBV12-3 or TRBV12-4 and J is TRBJ1-2, with 10 bases lining up with TRBD1. The CDR3 is made up of 14 amino acids. V lost 6 bases and J lost 6; bases outside the gene matches: 7. The CDR3 DNA follows: TGTGCCAGCAGGGGACAGGGGCATTTGGATGGCTACACCTTC. Translated: CASRGQGHLDGYTF.

This clonotype was seen at least ten times. The rearrangement uses TRBV20-1 and TRBJ1-2; D perhaps matches TRBD1 (6 bases). V lost 0 bases and J lost 8, with 13 bases in between. CDR3 length equals 13 residues. The germline V gene encodes CDR1 DFQATT and CDR2 SNEGSKA (reference sequence). The CDR3 DNA reads TGCAGTGCTAGAGATCAGGGGCGGTACGGCTACACCTTC. The encoded protein is CSARDQGRYGYTF.

Many counts were recorded for this clonotype. One junction end does not reproduce the germline sequence, and a read error may be involved. J is TRBJ2-4 and V is TRBV12-3 or TRBV12-4, with D perhaps TRBD1 (6 bases). This CDR3 is built from 13 residues. In nucleotides, the CDR3 is TGTGCCAGCAGTTTTGGCAGGGACAACATTAAGTACTTC. Protein sequence: CASSFGRDNIKYF.

This clonotype was detected a few times. The chain uses TRBV4-1 and TRBJ1-2; D unclear. The V gene lost 2 bases and the J gene lost 7 bases, with 11 bases spanning the gap. The CDR3 runs 13 residues. CDR1 MGHRA and CDR2 YSYEKL come from the germline V gene. The DNA for the CDR3 is TGCGCCAGCAGCCAAACCGGCACTGGTGGCTACACCTTC. Translating gives CASSQTGTGGYTF.

This clonotype was recorded at least ten times. The V call is TRBV6-1, the J call TRBJ1-1; 8 bases are shared with TRBD1. Germline loops: CDR1 MNHNS, CDR2 SASEGT. J lost 6 bases, V lost 5 bases, and 14 bases had no gene match. The CDR3 runs 16 residues. CDR3 coding DNA: TGTGCCAGCAGTACATTGACAGGGGCCGGGGACGCTGAAGCTTTCTTT. Translation gives CASSTLTGAGDAEAFF.

Many counts were recorded for this clonotype. The chain has TRBV27 and TRBJ2-7; D remains ambiguous. The germline V gene encodes CDR1 MNHEY and CDR2 SMNVEV (reference sequence). The CDR3 covers 15 residues. Trimming removed 2 bases at V and 6 bases at J, with 17 bases between. CDR3 sequence (DNA): TGTGCCAGCAGTTTAACCAACTCCCGGAAGTTCGAGCAGTACTTC. Translated: CASSLTNSRKFEQYF.

The CDR3 nucleotides read TGTGCCAGCAGCCAGGGGAAGGGACAGGTGATTTACGAGCAGTACTTC. Its translation is CASSQGKGQVIYEQYF. The chain has TRBV11-2 and TRBJ2-7; 8 bases are shared with TRBD1. Unmatched junction bases numbered 13, after V lost 5 bases and J lost 4 bases. The length of the CDR3 is 16 residues. From germline, CDR1 is SGHAT and CDR2 FQNNGV.

A word on this clonotype: The conserved phenylalanine or tryptophan normally closing the CDR3 is absent here, so this likely arose from a read error. The CDR3: CASSIAFGAAGYTV. For the CDR3, the DNA is TGTGCCAGTAGTATAGCTTTTGGTGCAGCGGGCTACACCGTC. This chain joins TRBV19 and TRBJ1-2; unclear D gene. Germline-derived CDR1 and CDR2 are LNHDA and SQIVND (reference sequence). CDR3 size: 14 residues. V lost 1 base, J lost 8 bases, and 14 bases lay in between.

The table lists this clonotype with many counts. J is TRBJ1-5 and V is TRBV12-3 or TRBV12-4; weak D call: TRBD1 (6 bases). CDR3 size: 16 residues. Trimming left V 5 bases short and J 3 bases short, with 17 bases between. CDR3 amino acids: CASSPGRGGLNQPQHF. The CDR3 DNA is TGTGCCAGCAGTCCCGGCCGTGGGGGGCTCAATCAGCCCCAGCATTTT.

This chain links TRBV6-2 or TRBV6-3 with TRBJ1-2; 8 bases line up with TRBD1. Germline V gene data show CDR1 as MNHEY and CDR2 as SVGEGT. The CDR3 covers 14 residues. V was pared by 5 bases and J by 5 bases, with 7 bases of the junction left unmatched. Here the CDR3 reads CASSRTGKPYGYTF. CDR3 in DNA: TGTGCCAGCAGTCGGACAGGGAAACCTTATGGCTACACCTTC.

The chain's CDR3 is CSAREADRGGNQPQHF. The CDR3 DNA reads as TGCAGTGCTAGAGAGGCGGACAGGGGAGGCAATCAGCCCCAGCATTTT. The chain joins TRBV20-1 to TRBJ1-5; 9 bases match TRBD1. The V gene end was trimmed by 0 bases and the J gene end by 2 bases; junction bases not matched to a gene: 5. The CDR3 runs 16 residues. The germline V gene encodes CDR1 DFQATT and CDR2 SNEGSKA (reference sequence).

This chain joins TRBV28 and TRBJ2-7, with D uncertain. CDR1 is MDHEN and CDR2 is SYDVKM in the germline V gene. The V and J ends lost 11 bases and 7 bases respectively, with 18 bases between them. The length of the CDR3 is 12 residues. CDR3 protein: CARYIKGNEQYF. In nucleotides, the CDR3 is TGTGCCCGGTACATTAAGGGCAATGAGCAGTACTTC.

V gene TRBV12-3 or TRBV12-4 combines with J gene TRBJ1-6, with D uncertain. The CDR3 loop spans 14 amino acids. V was clipped by 6 bases and J by 9 bases, with 15 bases between them. The CDR3 sequence is CASSPNRRGSPLHF. The DNA of the CDR3 is TGTGCCAGCAGCCCGAACCGTCGGGGTTCACCCCTCCACTTT.

V gene TRBV19 combines with J gene TRBJ2-4, with 7 bases lining up with TRBD1. Germline V lookup: CDR1 LNHDA, CDR2 SQIVND (reference sequence). V trimming: 5 bases; J trimming: 9 bases; junction bases outside the gene matches: 7. This CDR3 has 13 residues. CDR3 DNA: TGTGCCAGTAGTCCGGGACAGAGTGCCATTCAGTACTTC. Translated: CASSPGQSAIQYF.

At least ten counts were recorded for this clonotype. The chain uses TRBV7-8 and TRBJ1-5; no clear D. The germline gives CDR1 SGHVS, CDR2 FQNEAQ. V gave up 5 bases and J gave up 7 bases, with 12 bases separating them. This CDR3 region has 13 residues. CDR3 residues: CASSKEVGQPQHF. CDR3 DNA sequence: TGTGCCAGCAGCAAGGAAGTCGGACAGCCCCAGCATTTT.

The table lists this clonotype with a few counts. The chain has TRBV28 and TRBJ2-5, with 9 nucleotides matching TRBD1. With V trimmed by 5 bases and J by 3 bases, 4 bases remained unmatched. The length of the CDR3 is 14 residues. CDR1 and CDR2 (germline): MDHEN, SYDVKM. CDR3 loop: CASSGQGLKETQYF. The DNA for the CDR3 is TGTGCCAGCAGTGGACAGGGGTTGAAAGAGACCCAGTACTTC.

There are many counts of this clonotype. One junction end does not reproduce the germline sequence, and a read error may be involved. J is TRBJ1-3 and V is TRBV20-1; D is unresolved. This CDR3 comprises 14 residues. Germline lookup yields CDR1 DFQATT and CDR2 SNEGSKA (reference sequence). The CDR3, as DNA: TGCAGTGCTGGAGAGACGAGCTCTGGAAACACCATATATTTT. It specifies CSAGETSSGNTIYF.

This clonotype was counted many times. CDR3 DNA sequence: TGTGCCAGCAGTCCGCTCGGGGGGCAAAGCAATCAGCCCCAGCATTTT. Amino acid sequence: CASSPLGGQSNQPQHF. This sequence joins TRBV6-1 and TRBJ1-5, with D possibly TRBD1 on 6 matching bases. This CDR3 region has 16 residues. Trimming pared 5 bases from V and 1 base from J, leaving 15 bases between. The V gene's germline CDR1 is MNHNS and CDR2 SASEGT.

This clonotype was counted many times. This sequence joins TRBV20-1 and TRBJ2-7, with a tentative D call TRBD1 (6 bases). The CDR3 is made up of 15 amino acids. Germline loops: CDR1 DFQATT, CDR2 SNEGSKA (reference sequence). Trimming stripped 7 bases from V and 5 bases from J, with 24 bases between. CDR3 sequence: CSVSGELGAYDEQYF. CDR3 DNA: TGCAGTGTTAGTGGCGAACTGGGGGCTTACGACGAGCAGTACTTC.

There are many counts of this clonotype. The V call is TRBV6-1, the J call TRBJ1-2; the D is unclear. This CDR3 has 13 residues. CDR1 and CDR2 from the germline V gene are MNHNS and SASEGT. Trimming stripped 6 bases from V and 1 base from J, with 9 bases between. CDR3 DNA: TGTGCCAGCAGCCGTGGACTTAACTATGGCTACACCTTC. The encoded protein is CASSRGLNYGYTF.

This clonotype occurred many times. This chain connects TRBV6-1 to TRBJ1-5; 8 bases agree with TRBD1. This CDR3 has 15 residues. The V and J ends lost 5 bases and 4 bases, in that order; junction bases with no gene match: 7. Germline V gene sequence: CDR1 MNHNS, CDR2 SASEGT. CDR3 in DNA: TGTGCCAGCAGTATCTACAGGGGGGAAAATCAGCCCCAGCATTTT. Amino acid sequence: CASSIYRGENQPQHF.

This chain links TRBV3-1 with TRBJ1-2; a possible D gene is TRBD1 (5 bases). Germline CDR1 LGHDT, CDR2 YNNKEL (reference sequence). V dropped 1 base and J dropped 5 bases, with 14 bases sitting between them. CDR3 length: 15 amino acids. The CDR3 nucleotides are TGTGCCAGCAGCCAAGTGGGGGGTATGTCGTATGGCTACACCTTC. Translation: CASSQVGGMSYGYTF.

This clonotype appeared many times. The chain carries TRBV12-3 or TRBV12-4 and TRBJ2-2; perhaps TRBD2 as D (5 bases). The V end lost 11 bases, the J end lost 4 bases, and 17 bases lay between the germline ends. This CDR3 region has 14 residues. The DNA for the CDR3 is TGTGCCTGGGCGATACTAGGACCCACCGGGGAGCTGTTTTTT. Its translation: CAWAILGPTGELFF.